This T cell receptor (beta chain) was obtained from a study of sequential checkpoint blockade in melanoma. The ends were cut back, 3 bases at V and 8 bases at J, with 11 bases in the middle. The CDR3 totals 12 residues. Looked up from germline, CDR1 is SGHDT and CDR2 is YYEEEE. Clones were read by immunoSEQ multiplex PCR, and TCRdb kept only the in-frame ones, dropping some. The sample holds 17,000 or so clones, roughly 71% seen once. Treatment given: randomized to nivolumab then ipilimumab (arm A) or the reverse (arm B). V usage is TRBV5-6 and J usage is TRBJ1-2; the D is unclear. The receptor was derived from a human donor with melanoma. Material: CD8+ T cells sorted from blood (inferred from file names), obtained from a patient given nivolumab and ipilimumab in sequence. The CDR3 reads CASSSTPGGYTF. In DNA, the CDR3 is TGTGCCAGCAGCTCGACGCCCGGGGGCTACACCTTC.